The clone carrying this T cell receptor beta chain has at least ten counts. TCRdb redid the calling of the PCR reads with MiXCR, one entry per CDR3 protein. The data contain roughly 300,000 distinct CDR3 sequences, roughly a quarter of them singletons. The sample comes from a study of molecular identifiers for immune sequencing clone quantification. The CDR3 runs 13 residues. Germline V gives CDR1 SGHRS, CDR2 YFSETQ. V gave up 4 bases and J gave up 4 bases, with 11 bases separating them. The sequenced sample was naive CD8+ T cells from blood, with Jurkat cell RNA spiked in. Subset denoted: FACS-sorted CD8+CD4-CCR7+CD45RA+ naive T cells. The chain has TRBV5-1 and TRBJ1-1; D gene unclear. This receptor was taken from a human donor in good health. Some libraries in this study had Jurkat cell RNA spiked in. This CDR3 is CASSQWGGTEAFF. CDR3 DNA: TGCGCCAGCAGCCAATGGGGAGGCACTGAAGCTTTCTTT.